Listed below are T cell receptor beta chains from one sample, sequenced in a study of blood T cell repertoires in COVID-19. The data were produced by immunoSEQ multiplex PCR, yet TCRdb's version contains in-frame clones alone and is incomplete. This table holds about 90,000 clones, approximately 86% found once. Sequenced input: peripheral blood. All receptors derive from a male donor with acute or convalescent COVID-19. Each CDR3 is given with its conserved first and last residue. D genes are given only for firm matches.

TGTGCCAGCAGACTCGGGACAGGGAGCGAGACCCAGTACTTC,CASRLGTGSETQYF,TRBJ2-5,TRBV5-4,TRBD1
TGTGCCACCAGTGACCCCGGGACTAGGGGATACACAGATACGCAGTATTTT,CATSDPGTRGYTDTQYF,TRBJ2-3,TRBV24-1,TRBD2
TGTGCCAGCAGCCAAGGAACAGCGGGGGGCGCAGATACGCAGTATTTT,CASSQGTAGGADTQYF,TRBJ2-3,TRBV14,TRBD2
TGTGCCAGCAGTGGAGCTCAATGGGCGGGGGACACAGATACGCAGTATTTT,CASSGAQWAGDTDTQYF,TRBJ2-3,TRBV6-1,TRBD2
TGTGCCAGTAGTATATATGGCGCTGGGAGTTCTAACTATGGCTACACCTTC,CASSIYGAGSSNYGYTF,TRBJ1-2,TRBV19,.
TGTGCCAGCAGCCAAGATCTTGCTAGCGGGGTTGAGACCCAGTACTTC,CASSQDLASGVETQYF,TRBJ2-5,TRBV3-1/TRBV3-2,TRBD2
TGTGCCAGCAGCTTCGGTGGCGGACAGGCCGCCACTGAAGCTTTCTTT,CASSFGGGQAATEAFF,TRBJ1-1,TRBV5-4,TRBD1
TGTGCCAGCAGCCGAGGACAGGGGGTCTCGTTGAACACTGAAGCTTTCTTT,CASSRGQGVSLNTEAFF,TRBJ1-1,TRBV7-9,TRBD1
TGTGCCAGCAGTTACACGGGACAGGGAACAGATACGCAGTATTTT,CASSYTGQGTDTQYF,TRBJ2-3,TRBV6-6,TRBD1
TGTGCCAGCTCACCAGGGGGCGGCAATCAGCCCCAGCATTTT,CASSPGGGNQPQHF,TRBJ1-5,TRBV18,.
TGCGCCAGCAGCTTGGACAGGGATGACGGCTACACCTTC,CASSLDRDDGYTF,TRBJ1-2,TRBV5-1,.